This T cell receptor beta chain was sequenced during a study of shared clonotypes between healthy human individuals. Study-level findings and limits: Relative to clonotypes present in all four donors, those not shared had lower generation probabilities.

The input for sorted-subset replicate PCRs was about 200 ng DNA, about 30,000 T cell genomes. Only in-frame clones appear in the TCRdb table, and some are missing; sequencing was by immunoSEQ multiplex PCR. The sample has a few million clones, roughly 92% seen once; the top ten hold around 0.35%. On this clone: Its antigen is unknown.

The V gene end was trimmed by 2 bases and the J gene end by 3 bases; junction bases not matched to a gene: 7. Looked up from germline, CDR1 is MDHEN and CDR2 is SYDVKM. The CDR3 is made up of 16 amino acids. The receptor was derived from a man between 18 and 35 years old in good health. Some clones in this sample may be carry-over from other donors' samples. Sequenced sample: naive CD4+ T cells from PBMCs. Stated subset: CD45RA+ positively selected. The chain couples TRBV28 to TRBJ2-7, with 10 bases matching TRBD2. The CDR3 coding sequence is TGTGCCAGCAGTTTACGTCGAGCGGGAGGGCTCTACGAGCAGTACTTC. This translates into CASSLRRAGGLYEQYF.